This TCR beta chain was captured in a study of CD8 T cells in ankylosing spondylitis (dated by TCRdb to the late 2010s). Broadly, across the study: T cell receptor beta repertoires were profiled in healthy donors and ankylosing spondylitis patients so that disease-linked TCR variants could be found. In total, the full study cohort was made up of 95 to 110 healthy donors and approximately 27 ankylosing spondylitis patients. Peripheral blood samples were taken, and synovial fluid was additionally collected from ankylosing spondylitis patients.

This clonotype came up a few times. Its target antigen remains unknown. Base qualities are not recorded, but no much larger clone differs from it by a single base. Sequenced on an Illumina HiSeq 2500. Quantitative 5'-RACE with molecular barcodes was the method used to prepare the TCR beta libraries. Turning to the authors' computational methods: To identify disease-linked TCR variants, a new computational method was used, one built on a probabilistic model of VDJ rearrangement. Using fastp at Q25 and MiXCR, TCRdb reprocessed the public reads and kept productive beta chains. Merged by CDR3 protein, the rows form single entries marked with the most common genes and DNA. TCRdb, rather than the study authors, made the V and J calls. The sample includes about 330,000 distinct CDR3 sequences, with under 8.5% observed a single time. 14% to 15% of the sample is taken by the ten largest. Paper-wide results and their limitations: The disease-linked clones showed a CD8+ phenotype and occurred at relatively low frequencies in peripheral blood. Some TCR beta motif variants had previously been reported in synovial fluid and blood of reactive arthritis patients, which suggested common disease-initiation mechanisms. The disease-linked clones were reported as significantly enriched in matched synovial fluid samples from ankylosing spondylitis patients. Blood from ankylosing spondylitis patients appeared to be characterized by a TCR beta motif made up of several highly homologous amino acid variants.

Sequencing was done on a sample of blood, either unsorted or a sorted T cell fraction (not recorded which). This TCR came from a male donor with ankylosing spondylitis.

The sequenced DNA: TGTGCCACCAGTGACCCTAGCGGGAGTCCTACCGAGCAGTACTTC. Translated, it gives CATSDPSGSPTEQYF. The chain couples TRBV24-1 to TRBJ2-7, with TRBD2 matching 10 junction bases. There are 15 amino acids in the CDR3, from cysteine to phenylalanine inclusive. The CDR3 DNA has 45 bases and is translated from base 1. The germline V gene encodes CDR1 KGHDR and CDR2 SFDVKD. V trim: 4 bases; J trim: 6 bases; unmatched bases: 8.